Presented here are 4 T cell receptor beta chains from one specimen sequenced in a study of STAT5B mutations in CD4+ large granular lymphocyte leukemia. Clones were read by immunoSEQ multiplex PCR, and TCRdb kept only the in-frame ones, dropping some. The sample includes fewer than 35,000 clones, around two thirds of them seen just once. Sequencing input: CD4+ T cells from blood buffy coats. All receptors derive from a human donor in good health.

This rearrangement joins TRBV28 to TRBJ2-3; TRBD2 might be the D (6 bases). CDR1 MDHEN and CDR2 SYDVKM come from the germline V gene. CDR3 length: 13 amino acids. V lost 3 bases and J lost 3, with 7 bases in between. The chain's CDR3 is CASSLEGTDTQYF. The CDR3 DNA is TGTGCCAGCAGTTTGGAGGGAACAGATACGCAGTATTTT.

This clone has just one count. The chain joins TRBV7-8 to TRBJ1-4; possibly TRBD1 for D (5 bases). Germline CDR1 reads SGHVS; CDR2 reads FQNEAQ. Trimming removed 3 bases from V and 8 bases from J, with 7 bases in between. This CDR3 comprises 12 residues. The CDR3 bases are TGTGCCAGCAGCTTGGGGGGGGAAAAACTGTTTTTT. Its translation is CASSLGGEKLFF.

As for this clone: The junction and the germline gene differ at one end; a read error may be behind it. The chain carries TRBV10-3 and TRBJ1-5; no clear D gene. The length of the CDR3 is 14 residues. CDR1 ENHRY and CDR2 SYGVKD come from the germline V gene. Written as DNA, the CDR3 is TGTGCCAGCAGTGCGGCAGGTTACAATCAGCCCCAGCATTTT. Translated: CASSAAGYNQPQHF.

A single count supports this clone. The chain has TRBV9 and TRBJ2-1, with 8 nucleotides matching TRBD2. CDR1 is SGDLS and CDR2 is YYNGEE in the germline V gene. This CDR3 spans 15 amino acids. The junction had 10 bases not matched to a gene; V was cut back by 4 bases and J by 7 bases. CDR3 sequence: CASSFLDSGVNEQFF. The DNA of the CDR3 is TGTGCCAGCAGCTTCTTGGATAGCGGGGTAAATGAGCAGTTCTTC.